This T cell receptor (beta chain) is from a study of Tregs in tolerant kidney transplant recipients. Findings and caveats of the study: The small number of patients limits these findings pending further validation.

The nonmyeloablative bone marrow transplants came from related graft donors, with transient mixed chimerism. This clone was detected once. Antigen unknown. Clones were sequenced by immunoSEQ multiplex PCR, and TCRdb holds only the in-frame ones, with some missing. The table lists about 21,000 clones, 81% of them singletons. CDR1 and CDR2 (germline): SGHVS, FNYEAQ. Trimming shortened V by 1 base and J by 2 bases, and 16 bases separated the two germline ends. The CDR3 contains 17 residues. The source of this sequence is a human patient who received a combined kidney and bone marrow transplant. The graft donor may have given rise to some T cells. The sample in question was CD8+ T cells from blood (PBMCs), obtained 6 months after the transplant. This chain uses TRBV7-6 with TRBJ2-3; TRBD2 is a possible D gene (6 bases). CDR3 DNA: TGTGCCAGCAGCTTAGAGCTGAGGGGCGGGGACACAGATACGCAGTATTTT. As protein: CASSLELRGGDTDTQYF.